The 20 T cell receptor beta chains reported below all come from one sample, sequenced in a study of graft-versus-host responses after intestinal transplantation. Their antigen targets remain unknown. Data came from immunoSEQ multiplex PCR; TCRdb stores just in-frame clones and leaves some out. Here the sample spans tens of thousands of clones, 75% to 95% being singletons. The sample was unstimulated CD8+ T cells sorted from spleen or lymph node cells, taken before intestinal transplant. Receptors originate from a human donor who received an intestinal transplant.

The CDR3 reads CASSQKVGGLAGGPTYNEQFF. Written as DNA, the CDR3 is TGCGCCAGCAGCCAAAAAGTGGGGGGACTAGCGGGAGGGCCGACCTACAATGAGCAGTTCTTC. The V gene is TRBV4-1, the J gene TRBJ2-1, with 16 bases identical to TRBD2. The CDR3 runs 21 residues. After removal of 2 bases from V and 2 bases from J, the junction contained 12 bases not matched to a gene. The germline V gene encodes CDR1 MGHRA and CDR2 YSYEKL.

This chain uses TRBV9 with TRBJ2-3; 11 positions agree with TRBD2. The length of the CDR3 is 15 residues. The V segment lost 3 bases and the J segment 2 bases; nucleotides outside the gene matches: 2. Germline CDR1 reads SGDLS; CDR2 reads YYNGEE. CDR3 coding DNA: TGTGCCAGCAGCGATAGCGGGAGGGTCACAGATACGCAGTATTTT. Protein sequence: CASSDSGRVTDTQYF.

CDR3 bases: TGTGCCAGCAGTTTTCCCACAGAATATCAGCCCCAGCATTTT. Amino acid sequence: CASSFPTEYQPQHF. The chain employs TRBV28 and TRBJ1-5, with D unresolved. CDR1 and CDR2 from the germline V gene are MDHEN and SYDVKM. The V end was cut by 3 bases, the J end by 5 bases, with 11 bases between. The CDR3 runs to 14 residues.

The chain carries TRBV5-6 and TRBJ1-1; D perhaps matches TRBD1 (6 bases). There are 15 residues in the CDR3. V gave up 3 bases and J gave up 3 bases, with 15 bases separating them. CDR1 is SGHDT, CDR2 YYEEEE, per germline. CDR3 loop: CASSCNRAGDTEAFF. The CDR3, as DNA: TGTGCCAGCAGCTGCAACAGGGCCGGGGACACTGAAGCTTTCTTT.

The gene calls are TRBV6-6 and TRBJ1-1, with D possibly TRBD1 on 5 matching bases. Germline V lookup: CDR1 MNHNY, CDR2 SVGAGI (reference sequence). The CDR3 consists of 11 residues. With 2 bases removed from V and 8 bases from J, the gap between germline ends came to 6 bases. CDR3 residues: CASSYGGEAFF. Here the CDR3 DNA reads TGTGCCAGCAGTTACGGGGGGGAAGCTTTCTTT.

The V and J genes are TRBV27 and TRBJ1-1; possibly TRBD1 for D (6 bases). The CDR3 totals 14 residues. Trimming took 7 bases from V and 0 from J, leaving 12 bases between them. In germline, CDR1 is MNHEY, CDR2 SMNVEV (reference sequence). The CDR3 is CASKTGAMNTEAFF. Here the CDR3 DNA reads TGTGCCAGCAAGACGGGGGCAATGAACACTGAAGCTTTCTTT.

The gene calls are TRBV29-1 and TRBJ2-7; TRBD1 matches at 7 bases. The CDR3 is made up of 15 amino acids. Germline values: CDR1 SQVTM, CDR2 ANQGSEA. J lost 2 bases, V lost 4 bases, and 11 bases had no gene match. CDR3 protein: CSVGGVRQGAYEQYF. The CDR3 bases are TGCAGCGTTGGAGGGGTAAGACAGGGTGCCTACGAGCAGTACTTC.

This rearrangement joins TRBV29-1 to TRBJ2-7; TRBD1 agrees at 9 bases. The CDR3 loop spans 12 amino acids. Germline V gene sequence: CDR1 SQVTM, CDR2 ANQGSEA. V gave up 6 bases and J gave up 3 bases; unmatched junction bases: 3. CDR3 in amino acids: CSVGTGYYEQYF. CDR3 coding DNA: TGCAGCGTCGGGACAGGGTACTACGAGCAGTACTTC.

The chain links TRBV5-6 to TRBJ2-3; TRBD1 matches at 7 bases. V was clipped by 5 bases and J by 4 bases; unmatched bases: 10. The CDR3 spans 15 residues. Germline loops: CDR1 SGHDT, CDR2 YYEEEE. CDR3 nucleotides: TGTGCCAGCAGGCAACAGGGGTATGGGGCAGATACGCAGTATTTT. Amino acids: CASRQQGYGADTQYF.

The table lists this clone with a count of one. The genes are TRBV7-3 and TRBJ1-1, with a possible D match to TRBD1 (5 bases). The CDR3 extends over 14 amino acids. Germline V gene data show CDR1 as SGHTA and CDR2 as FQGTGA. The V gene lost 1 base and the J gene lost 4 bases, with 10 bases spanning the gap. The CDR3 loop is CASSLIEGSTEAFF. As DNA, the CDR3 is TGTGCCAGCAGCTTAATTGAGGGGAGCACTGAAGCTTTCTTT.

The CDR3 loop reads CASSPRGTNTQYF. In nucleotides, the CDR3 is TGTGCCAGCAGCCCCCGAGGGACTAACACGCAGTATTTT. The chain recombines TRBV7-9 with TRBJ2-3; 7 nucleotides match TRBD2. From germline, CDR1 is SEHNR and CDR2 FQNEAQ (reference sequence). The J segment lost 9 bases and the V segment lost 5 bases, leaving 8 bases of the junction unmatched. The CDR3 spans 13 residues.

The chain joins TRBV6-5 to TRBJ2-7, with D tentatively TRBD2 (5 bases). The germline V gene has CDR1 MNHEY and CDR2 SVGAGI. This CDR3 is 13 amino acids long. Trimming stripped 5 bases from V and 0 bases from J, with 8 bases between. This CDR3 reads CASSLGLSYEQYF. For the CDR3, the DNA is TGTGCCAGCAGTCTCGGACTCTCCTACGAGCAGTACTTC.

Note on this clone: Distinct nucleotide sequences in the sample also encode this CDR3. The chain has TRBV2 and TRBJ2-1, with a weak D call TRBD2 (6 bases). From germline, CDR1 is SNHLY and CDR2 FYNNEI. CDR3 length: 17 amino acids. V was shortened by 1 base and J by 4 bases, with 17 bases between the two germline ends. CDR3 coding DNA: TGTGCCAGCAGTGAAGTCGGGGGACCAATTAAGTACAATGAGCAGTTCTTC. It is translated as CASSEVGGPIKYNEQFF. The full variable domain, completed using reference TRBV2 and TRBJ2-1, is EPEVTQTPSHQVTQMGQEVILRCVPISNHLYFYWYRQILGQKVEFLVSFYNNEISEKSEIFDDQFSVERPDGSNFTLKIRSTKLEDSAMYFCASSEVGGPIKYNEQFFGPGTRLTVL.

Here the CDR3 DNA reads TGCGCCAGCAGCTTGGCGACTAGCGGAACCTACGAGCAGTACTTC. The encoded protein is CASSLATSGTYEQYF. This chain connects TRBV5-1 to TRBJ2-7, with 9 positions matching TRBD2. Unmatched junction bases numbered 3, after V lost 0 bases and J lost 2 bases. The CDR3 runs 15 residues. Germline assignment: CDR1 SGHRS and CDR2 YFSETQ.

The chain recombines TRBV5-1 with TRBJ2-3, with 13 bases lining up with TRBD2. Germline lookup yields CDR1 SGHRS and CDR2 YFSETQ. With V trimmed by 0 bases and J by 6 bases, 10 bases remained unmatched. There are 18 residues in the CDR3. The CDR3 sequence: CASSLAGGLAGPLDTQYF. The CDR3, as DNA: TGCGCCAGCAGCTTGGCGGGGGGACTAGCGGGGCCGTTGGATACGCAGTATTTT.

The gene calls are TRBV4-1 and TRBJ2-3, with unresolved D. The CDR3 contains 13 residues. The V and J ends lost 3 bases and 2 bases respectively, with 6 bases between them. Germline CDR1 and CDR2: MGHRA and YSYEKL. CDR3 sequence (DNA): TGCGCCAGCAGCCAGATTTACACAGATACGCAGTATTTT. Its translation is CASSQIYTDTQYF.

This rearrangement joins TRBV19 to TRBJ2-1; 8 bases agree with TRBD2. Germline assignment: CDR1 LNHDA and CDR2 SQIVND (reference sequence). The junction had 14 bases not matched to a gene; V was cut back by 7 bases and J by 12 bases. The CDR3 runs 14 residues. CDR3 region: CASTTSGGYVGQFF. The DNA of the CDR3 is TGTGCCAGTACAACTTCGGGAGGGTATGTAGGGCAGTTCTTC.

This clone was counted only a few times. The chain carries TRBV5-6 and TRBJ1-6; D is uncertain. Per the germline V gene, CDR1 is SGHDT and CDR2 is YYEEEE. This CDR3 is 14 amino acids long. Trimming took 4 bases from V and 7 from J, leaving 12 bases between them. CDR3 residues: CASSDARSNSPLHF. As DNA, the CDR3 is TGTGCCAGCAGCGACGCGAGGTCCAATTCACCCCTCCACTTT.

This chain joins TRBV29-1 and TRBJ2-2, with D hard to call. V lost 1 base and J lost 4, with 4 bases in between. Germline CDR1 and CDR2: SQVTM and ANQGSEA. The CDR3 is made up of 12 amino acids. As DNA, the CDR3 is TGCAGCGTTGAAGGCGCCACCGGGGAGCTGTTTTTT. It encodes CSVEGATGELFF.

In nucleotides, the CDR3 is TGCGCCAGCAGCCACCCGGGGGCGCGGTATAATTCACCCCTCCACTTT. As protein: CASSHPGARYNSPLHF. This sequence joins TRBV4-1 and TRBJ1-6, with TRBD1 as a possible D gene (6 bases). The CDR3 extends over 16 amino acids. Trimming removed 3 bases at V and 4 bases at J, with 13 bases between. Per germline, CDR1 MGHRA and CDR2 YSYEKL.